These 14 T cell receptor beta chains were sequenced from one sample in a study of circulating and synovial CD4+ cells in juvenile arthritis. Here immunoSEQ multiplex PCR was the method, and the copy in TCRdb shows in-frame clones only, minus some. There are about 14,000 clones in the sample; over 70% occur only once, and around 3.4% lies in the top ten. Sequenced material: CD4+ T cells from synovial fluid. These receptors were obtained from a human patient with juvenile idiopathic arthritis. Some clones in this sample may be carry-over from other donors' samples.

The gene calls are TRBV2 and TRBJ2-5, with 9 bases lining up with TRBD1. The germline gives CDR1 SNHLY, CDR2 FYNNEI. V was pared by 6 bases and J by 2 bases, with 4 bases of the junction left unmatched. CDR3 size: 14 residues. For the CDR3, the DNA is TGTGCCAGCAGACGGGACAGGGTTCAAGAGACCCAGTACTTC. Its translation: CASRRDRVQETQYF.

The sample holds a few counts of this clone. The chain joins TRBV16 to TRBJ1-4; D ambiguous. Germline assignment: CDR1 KGHSY and CDR2 FQNENV. V lost 4 bases, J lost 0 bases, and 12 bases lay in between. This CDR3 is built from 16 residues. CDR3 in amino acids: CASSLTPRATNEKLFF. CDR3 DNA: TGTGCCAGCAGCCTCACCCCCCGAGCAACTAATGAAAAACTGTTTTTT.

The chain couples TRBV6-5 to TRBJ2-5, with D maybe TRBD2 (5 bases). CDR3 length equals 16 residues. Germline lookup yields CDR1 MNHEY and CDR2 SVGAGI. Trimming pared 0 bases from V and 5 bases from J, leaving 16 bases between. CDR3 protein: CASSYSSQRGGETQYF. Written as DNA, the CDR3 is TGTGCCAGCAGTTACTCCTCACAGCGAGGCGGGGAGACCCAGTACTTC.

This chain joins TRBV29-1 and TRBJ1-1; D unresolved. The V gene's germline CDR1 is SQVTM and CDR2 ANQGSEA. The CDR3 runs 11 residues. Trimming shortened V by 6 bases and J by 1 base, and 6 bases separated the two germline ends. The CDR3 region is CSVYWNTEAFF. The CDR3 DNA reads TGCAGCGTCTATTGGAACACTGAAGCTTTCTTT. Combining the CDR3 with reference TRBV29-1 and TRBJ1-1 gives the whole variable domain SAVISQKPSRDICQRGTSLTIQCQVDSQVTMMFWYRQQPGQSLTLIATANQGSEATYESGFVIDKFPISRPNLTFSTLTVSNMSPEDSSIYLCSVYWNTEAFFGQGTRLTVV.

This clone was detected once. The rearrangement uses TRBV29-1 and TRBJ1-1; 7 nucleotides align to TRBD1. The length of the CDR3 is 13 residues. Germline V gene lookup returns CDR1 SQVTM and CDR2 ANQGSEA. Unmatched junction bases numbered 10, after V lost 7 bases and J lost 5 bases. CDR3 residues: CSGADRVGTEAFF. DNA for the CDR3: TGCAGCGGTGCCGACAGGGTGGGGACTGAAGCTTTCTTT.

This rearrangement joins TRBV11-2 to TRBJ2-7; a possible D gene is TRBD2 (6 bases). The CDR3 totals 14 residues. The V end was cut by 2 bases, the J end by 0 bases, with 8 bases between. Germline CDR1 is SGHAT and CDR2 is FQNNGV. CDR3 residues: CASSLLGSSYEQYF. The CDR3 bases are TGTGCCAGCAGCTTACTCGGGAGCTCCTACGAGCAGTACTTC.

V gene TRBV6-5 combines with J gene TRBJ1-1, with D maybe TRBD1 (6 bases). Per the germline V gene, CDR1 is MNHEY and CDR2 is SVGAGI. The CDR3 is 15 residues long. Trimming removed 5 bases from V and 2 bases from J, with 15 bases in between. Here the CDR3 DNA reads TGTGCCAGCAGTCGGCTTGACAGGTACAACACTGAAGCTTTCTTT. Amino acids: CASSRLDRYNTEAFF.

This chain connects TRBV5-1 to TRBJ2-1; D is undetermined. With 2 bases removed from V and 8 bases from J, the gap between germline ends came to 11 bases. This CDR3 is 13 amino acids long. The germline V gene has CDR1 SGHRS and CDR2 YFSETQ. Here the CDR3 DNA reads TGCGCCAGCAGCTTCCCTCTTTCCTATGAGCAGTTCTTC. It specifies CASSFPLSYEQFF.

This rearrangement joins TRBV5-1 to TRBJ2-3; 12 nucleotides match TRBD2. J gave up 7 bases and V 5 bases, and 8 bases lay outside the gene matches. Germline CDR1 and CDR2: SGHRS and YFSETQ. This CDR3 comprises 15 residues. The CDR3 nucleotides read TGCGCCAGCAGGGGTTCTAGCGGGGGGGCAAATACGCAGTATTTT. Its protein product is CASRGSSGGANTQYF.

The rearrangement links TRBV30 to TRBJ1-1; possible D gene TRBD1, 6 bases. The CDR3 contains 12 residues. CDR1 GTSNPN and CDR2 SVGIG come from the germline V gene (reference sequence). Trimming left V 8 bases short and J 5 bases short, with 15 bases between. CDR3: CALSRGITEAFF. The CDR3 bases are TGTGCCCTTTCCAGGGGAATAACTGAAGCTTTCTTT.

The chain couples TRBV19 to TRBJ2-7; 9 bases align to TRBD1. The V segment lost 6 bases and the J segment 4 bases; nucleotides outside the gene matches: 4. Per germline, CDR1 LNHDA and CDR2 SQIVND (reference sequence). This CDR3 has 13 residues. The CDR3 here is CASSRDRAYEQYF. CDR3 DNA: TGTGCCAGTAGCAGGGACAGGGCGTACGAGCAGTACTTC.

The rearrangement joins TRBV30 to TRBJ2-2; D is uncertain. The CDR3 loop spans 13 amino acids. The germline V and J ends were trimmed by 0 bases and 5 bases, with 7 bases remaining between them. Per germline, CDR1 GTSNPN and CDR2 SVGIG (reference sequence). CDR3 protein: CAWSVQTTGELFF. The CDR3 DNA reads as TGTGCCTGGAGTGTACAGACAACCGGGGAGCTGTTTTTT.

V is TRBV5-4 and J is TRBJ2-2, with 8 bases identical to TRBD2. CDR3 length equals 15 residues. From germline, CDR1 is SGHNT and CDR2 YYREEE (reference sequence). V lost 3 bases, J lost 3 bases, and 4 bases stayed unmatched. For the CDR3, the DNA is TGTGCCAGCAGCTCGTGGACTAGCCACACCGGGGAGCTGTTTTTT. This codes for CASSSWTSHTGELFF.

This clone has only one observation. The chain couples TRBV4-3 to TRBJ1-1; 7 nucleotides align to TRBD1. The CDR3 is 13 amino acids. The V gene end was trimmed by 1 base and the J gene end by 8 bases; junction bases not matched to a gene: 4. In germline, CDR1 is LGHNA, CDR2 YSLEER. The CDR3 DNA follows: TGCGCCAGCAGCCAAGTGGGGACAGCCGAAGCTTTCTTT. It is translated as CASSQVGTAEAFF.